The rows below give T cell receptor beta chains drawn from one sample of a study of control samples from healthy donors and cancer patients. Sequenced by immunoSEQ multiplex PCR; TCRdb stores in-frame clones only, minus some. The sample has roughly 30,000 clones, around nine tenths seen once. The specimen sequenced was PBMCs. Receptors originate from a woman between 35 and 50 years old with lung cancer. The CDR3 runs from the conserved cysteine through the conserved F or W. A D gene is named only where the DNA matches it firmly. Size is omitted from some rows. Given values are once, few, many or a class for expanded clones.

TRBJ1-5 - - TRBV6-2/TRBV6-3 TGTGCCAGCAGTTACTCCTATCCTAGCAATCAGCCCCAGCATTTT CASSYSYPSNQPQHF
TRBJ2-7 few TRBD1 TRBV29-1 TGCAGCGTCCTAAACCAGGGGGCGGGGGAGCAGTACTTC CSVLNQGAGEQYF
TRBJ2-4 - - TRBV7-3 TGTGCCAGCAGCCTAGACAGACAGGCCATTCAGTACTTC CASSLDRQAIQYF
TRBJ1-4 once - TRBV5-4 TGTGCCAGCAGCAACAAAGTTACAGGGCTCGGAAAACTGTTTTTT CASSNKVTGLGKLFF
TRBJ1-5 - - TRBV30 TGTGCCTGGAGTTGGGGGGATAGCAATCAGCCCCAGCATTTT CAWSWGDSNQPQHF
TRBJ2-2 - - TRBV5-4 TGTGCCAGCAGCGGAGACACGAACACCGGGGAGCTGTTTTTT CASSGDTNTGELFF
TRBJ1-5 - - TRBV6-5 TGTGCCAGCAACTTGTTGATTAGCAATCAGCCCCAGCATTTT CASNLLISNQPQHF
TRBJ2-5 - - TRBV28 TGTGCCAGCAGCCGCCCCAATCAAGAGACCCAGTACTTC CASSRPNQETQYF
TRBJ2-2 - - TRBV11-3 TGTGCCAGCAGCCCAACCCACACCGGGGAGCTGTTTTTT CASSPTHTGELFF
TRBJ1-3 - - TRBV7-9 TGTGCCAGCAGCCCGGATCTATCTGGAAACACCATATATTTT CASSPDLSGNTIYF
TRBJ1-4 - - TRBV11-2 TGTGCCAGCAGCCCCGACCCCGGCAGTCAAGGAGAAAAACTGTTTTTT CASSPDPGSQGEKLFF
TRBJ1-1 - - TRBV2 TGTGCCAGCAGTGGAAGGGCAGGAGCGAACACTGAAGCTTTCTTT CASSGRAGANTEAFF
TRBJ2-5 - TRBD2 TRBV7-9 TGTGCCAGCAGCGCGACGGGGGGGGAGGTAGAGACCCAGTACTTC CASSATGGEVETQYF
TRBJ1-5 - - TRBV5-1 TGCGCCAGCAGCCCCACCGCGAGTGTGGGAGACCAGCCCCAGCATTTT CASSPTASVGDQPQHF
TRBJ2-3 - TRBD1 TRBV6-5 TGTGCCAGCCGGGACAGGGTTTGGAGCACAGATACGCAGTATTTT CASRDRVWSTDTQYF
TRBJ2-1 - - TRBV7-2 TGTGCCAGCAGCTTAGTAGGGGTCGACGATGAGCAGTTCTTC CASSLVGVDDEQFF
TRBJ1-2 - - TRBV27 TGTGCCAGCAGTTTATCTCCCAGATATAACTATGGCTACACCTTC CASSLSPRYNYGYTF
TRBJ2-1 - - TRBV5-5 TGTGCCAGCAGCGGGACCTACGGGAATGAGCAGTTCTTC CASSGTYGNEQFF
TRBJ2-5 - TRBD2 TRBV3-1/TRBV3-2 TGTGCCAGCAGCCAAATGAGCGGGGACCAAGAGACCCAGTACTTC CASSQMSGDQETQYF
TRBJ1-1 - - TRBV12-3/TRBV12-4 TGTGCCAGCAGCCCTCGGGGAGGGGAAGCTTTCTTT CASSPRGGEAFF
TRBJ2-7 - TRBD1 TRBV6-2/TRBV6-3 TGTGCCAGCAGTTACTCACCAGGGGGCTACGAGCAGTACTTC CASSYSPGGYEQYF
TRBJ1-1 - - TRBV10-1 TGCGCCAGCAGTCAGGAGGTGGGCACTGAAGCTTTCTTT CASSQEVGTEAFF
TRBJ2-2 - TRBD1 TRBV28 TGTGCCACAGAGACTAAGTGGGGGACAGGGGGTACCGGGGAGCTGTTTTTT CATETKWGTGGTGELFF
TRBJ2-1 - - TRBV15 TGTGCCACCAGCAGGGACTCTCAGGGGAATGAGCAGTTCTTC CATSRDSQGNEQFF
TRBJ1-6 - - TRBV5-5 TGTGCCAGCAGCCCTTCTTGGGGCCACTATAATTCACCCCTCCACTTT CASSPSWGHYNSPLHF
TRBJ1-4 - - TRBV7-9 TGTGCCAGCAGCCAATGGGGTCGGGATGAAAAACTGTTTTTT CASSQWGRDEKLFF
TRBJ2-7 - - TRBV4-1 TGCGCCAGCAGCCAAGATCAGGTGGGAAAAAAGAGGCAGTACTTC CASSQDQVGKKRQYF
TRBJ1-1 - - TRBV6-5 TGTGCCAGCATTACAGGAATGGGCACTGAAGCTTTCTTT CASITGMGTEAFF
TRBJ1-6 - - TRBV10-3 TGTGCCATCAGTGAGAATCTAGGCCCTATCAATTCACCCCTCCACTTT CAISENLGPINSPLHF